The clone carrying this TCR beta chain was seen many times. TCRdb reanalysed the 5' RACE reads using MiXCR and keeps one entry per CDR3 protein. Here the sample spans around 50,000 distinct CDR3 sequences, around 3.5% being singletons. The data were obtained in a study of neurological immune-mediated disorders. Germline loops: CDR1 SGHAT, CDR2 FQNNGV. Germline trimming cut 1 base from V and 5 bases from J; bases unmatched to any gene: 14. This CDR3 is built from 19 residues. The chain carries TRBV11-2 and TRBJ2-4, with 10 bases matching TRBD1. Sequenced input: PBMCs. The receptor was derived from a man between 60 and 75 years old with multiple sclerosis. The CDR3 spells CASSLGRGQGKKLENIQYF. The CDR3 DNA reads TGTGCCAGCAGCTTAGGGAGGGGACAGGGGAAAAAACTAGAAAACATTCAGTACTTC.